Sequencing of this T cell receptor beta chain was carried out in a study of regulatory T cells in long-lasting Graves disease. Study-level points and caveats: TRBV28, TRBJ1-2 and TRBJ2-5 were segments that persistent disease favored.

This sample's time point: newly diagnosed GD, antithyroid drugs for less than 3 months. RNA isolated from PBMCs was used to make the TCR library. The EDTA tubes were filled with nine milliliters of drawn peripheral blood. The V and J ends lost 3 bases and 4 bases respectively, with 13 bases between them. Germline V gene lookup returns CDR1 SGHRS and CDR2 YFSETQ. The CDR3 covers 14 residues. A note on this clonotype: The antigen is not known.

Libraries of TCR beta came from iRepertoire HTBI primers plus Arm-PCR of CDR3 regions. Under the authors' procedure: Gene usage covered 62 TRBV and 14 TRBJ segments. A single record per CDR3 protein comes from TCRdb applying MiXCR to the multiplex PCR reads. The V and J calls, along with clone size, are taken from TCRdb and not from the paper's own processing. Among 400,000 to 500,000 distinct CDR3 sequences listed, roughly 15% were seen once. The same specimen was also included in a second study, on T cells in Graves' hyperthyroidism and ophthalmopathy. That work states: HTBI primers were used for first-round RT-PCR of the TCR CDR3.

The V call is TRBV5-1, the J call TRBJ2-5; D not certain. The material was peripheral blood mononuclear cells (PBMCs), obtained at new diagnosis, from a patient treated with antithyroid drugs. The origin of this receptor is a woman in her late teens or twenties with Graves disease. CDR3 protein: CASSSGRVVETQYF. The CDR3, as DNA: TGCGCCAGCAGCTCCGGTAGGGTTGTAGAGACCCAGTACTTC.